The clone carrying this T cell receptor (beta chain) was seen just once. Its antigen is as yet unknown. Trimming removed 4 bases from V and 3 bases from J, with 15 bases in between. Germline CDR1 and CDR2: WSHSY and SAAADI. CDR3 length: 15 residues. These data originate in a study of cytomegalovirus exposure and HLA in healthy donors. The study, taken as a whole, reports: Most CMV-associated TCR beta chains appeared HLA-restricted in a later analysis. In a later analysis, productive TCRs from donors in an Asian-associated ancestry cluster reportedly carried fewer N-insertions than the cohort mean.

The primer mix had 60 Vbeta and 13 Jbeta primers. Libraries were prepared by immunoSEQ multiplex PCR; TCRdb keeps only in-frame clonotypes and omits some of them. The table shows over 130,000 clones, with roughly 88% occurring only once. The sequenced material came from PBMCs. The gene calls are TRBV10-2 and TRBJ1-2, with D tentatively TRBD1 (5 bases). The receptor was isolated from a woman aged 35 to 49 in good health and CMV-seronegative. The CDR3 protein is CASSGGVGVYYGYTF. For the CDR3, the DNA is TGCGCCAGCAGTGGGGGGGTCGGGGTTTACTATGGCTACACCTTC.